A single sample gave rise to the 16 T cell receptor beta chains below, sequenced in a study of blood T cell repertoires in COVID-19. TCRdb's table, derived via immunoSEQ multiplex PCR, lists solely in-frame clones and lacks some. Of approximately 100,000 clones detected, about 80% appear once; the ten largest clones hold approximately 3.4%. The sequenced material came from peripheral blood. The receptors derive from a woman aged 80 or over with active or convalescent COVID-19.

The CDR3 coding sequence is TGTGCCAGCAGCTGGGACAGTTACACAGATACGCAGTATTTT. It codes for CASSWDSYTDTQYF. The genes are TRBV14 and TRBJ2-3; 7 bases map to TRBD1. V shed 5 bases, J shed 2 bases, and the junction held 4 bases outside the gene matches. The CDR3 loop spans 14 amino acids. CDR1 is SGHDN and CDR2 is FVKESK in the germline V gene.

This chain uses TRBV5-1 with TRBJ1-1; tentative D call: TRBD1 (5 bases). Germline assignment: CDR1 SGHRS and CDR2 YFSETQ. The CDR3 runs 14 residues. V dropped 5 bases and J dropped 1 base, with 12 bases sitting between them. In nucleotides, the CDR3 is TGCGCCAGCAGGTCAGGGTGGGAGAACACTGAAGCTTTCTTT. Encoded protein: CASRSGWENTEAFF.

This clone was counted a single time. The chain joins TRBV9 to TRBJ2-7; 7 bases agree with TRBD1. Looked up from germline, CDR1 is SGDLS and CDR2 is YYNGEE. The CDR3 has 15 amino acids. The ends lost 4 bases at V and 0 bases at J; junction bases unmatched: 7. The CDR3 DNA reads TGTGCCAGCAGCCCTCGACAGGGCAGCTCCTACGAGCAGTACTTC. This translates into CASSPRQGSSYEQYF.

V is TRBV11-2 and J is TRBJ1-2; the match to TRBD1 covers 7 bases. CDR1 and CDR2 from the germline V gene are SGHAT and FQNNGV. The CDR3 is 16 amino acids. V lost 2 bases and J lost 6; bases outside the gene matches: 12. In DNA, the CDR3 is TGTGCCAGCAGCTTACGGGGGGGCTATACAGGGGATGGCTACACCTTC. It specifies CASSLRGGYTGDGYTF.

The chain joins TRBV4-3 to TRBJ2-5, with D possibly being TRBD2 (5 bases). Trimming left V 0 bases short and J 1 base short, with 9 bases between. This CDR3 spans 15 amino acids. Germline assignment: CDR1 LGHNA and CDR2 YSLEER. CDR3 loop: CASSQDHRGQETQYF. The CDR3 DNA follows: TGCGCCAGCAGCCAAGATCACCGGGGCCAAGAGACCCAGTACTTC.

The V gene is TRBV24-1, the J gene TRBJ2-2, with TRBD1 matching over 8 bases. Trimming cost V 4 bases and J 7 bases; bases outside gene matches: 13. This CDR3 contains 17 residues. Germline CDR1 is KGHDR and CDR2 is SFDVKD. The CDR3 nucleotides are TGTGCCACCAGTGACCTCCGGACAGGGAGATTTGTCGGGGAGCTGTTTTTT. It encodes CATSDLRTGRFVGELFF.

The V call is TRBV18, the J call TRBJ1-6, with D hard to call. V was clipped by 3 bases and J by 5 bases, with 14 bases between them. CDR3 length: 16 residues. The germline V gene encodes CDR1 KGHSH and CDR2 LQKENI. The CDR3 region is CASSPNTPDNNSPLHF. The CDR3 DNA reads as TGTGCCAGCTCACCGAATACCCCAGATAATAATTCACCCCTCCACTTT.

This chain links TRBV28 with TRBJ2-5; D perhaps matches TRBD1 (5 bases). The CDR3 runs 13 residues. CDR1 is MDHEN, CDR2 SYDVKM, per germline. Trimming removed 8 bases at V and 4 bases at J, with 14 bases between. CDR3 coding DNA: TGTGCCAGCTCCAGGGTCGGTGGAGAGACCCAGTACTTC. Protein sequence: CASSRVGGETQYF.

The chain uses TRBV19 and TRBJ2-1; D is uncertain. The CDR3 extends over 14 amino acids. CDR1 and CDR2 from the germline V gene are LNHDA and SQIVND (reference sequence). Trimming took off 9 bases at V and 0 bases at J, with 12 bases between the two ends. The CDR3 sequence: CASTTQDSYNEQFF. CDR3 bases: TGTGCCAGCACCACCCAGGACTCCTACAATGAGCAGTTCTTC.

This chain joins TRBV3-1 (or the pseudogene TRBV3-2) and TRBJ2-3; D unresolved. Germline V CDR1 and CDR2: LGHDT, YNNKEL (reference sequence). This CDR3 comprises 11 residues. Between the trimmed V and J ends, which lost 4 bases and 5 bases, there was a span of 4 bases. CDR3 in DNA: TGTGCCAGCAGCCGAGGAGATACGCAGTATTTT. Translating gives CASSRGDTQYF.

The genes are TRBV7-9 and TRBJ2-1; 9 nucleotides agree with TRBD2. The V and J ends lost 6 bases and 4 bases, in that order; junction bases with no gene match: 7. This CDR3 contains 15 residues. Germline assignment: CDR1 SEHNR and CDR2 FQNEAQ (reference sequence). CDR3 protein: CASRSSGNRYNEQFF. As DNA, the CDR3 is TGTGCCAGCAGATCTAGCGGGAATAGGTACAATGAGCAGTTCTTC.

CDR3 residues: CASSSPTGAPADTQYF. CDR3 DNA sequence: TGTGCCAGCAGCTCCCCAACAGGGGCCCCGGCAGATACGCAGTATTTT. This chain connects TRBV7-9 to TRBJ2-3; 7 positions agree with TRBD1. V gave up 4 bases and J gave up 4 bases; unmatched junction bases: 11. Germline V gives CDR1 SEHNR, CDR2 FQNEAQ (reference sequence). The CDR3 is 16 amino acids.

Here the CDR3 DNA reads TGTGCCAGCAGCTTAGTACTAGCGGGATACAATGAGCAGTTCTTC. Encoded protein: CASSLVLAGYNEQFF. V usage is TRBV11-2 and J usage is TRBJ2-1; 10 bases align to TRBD2. V shed 1 base and J 4 bases; nucleotides not matched to a gene: 1. The germline gives CDR1 SGHAT, CDR2 FQNNGV. The CDR3 is 15 amino acids.

The chain is built from TRBV19 and TRBJ1-2; D is uncertain. V was pared by 4 bases and J by 3 bases, with 12 bases between. CDR1 is LNHDA, CDR2 SQIVND, per germline (reference sequence). The CDR3 runs 14 residues. CDR3 DNA sequence: TGTGCCAGTAGTACCGTCCTAGGCGACTATGGCTACACCTTC. Its protein product is CASSTVLGDYGYTF.

This rearrangement joins TRBV7-2 to TRBJ1-4; D is uncertain. V was trimmed by 1 base and J by 5 bases, leaving 14 bases between them. The germline CDR1 and CDR2 sequences are SGHTA and FQGNSA. This CDR3 comprises 16 residues. In DNA, the CDR3 is TGTGCCAGCAGCTTAGAGGGCCCGGGAAGGAATGAAAAACTGTTTTTT. Its protein product is CASSLEGPGRNEKLFF. Full variable domain (missing parts from reference TRBV7-2 and TRBJ1-4): GAGVSQSPSNKVTEKGKDVELRCDPISGHTALYWYRQSLGQGLEFLIYFQGNSAPDKSGLPSDRFSAERTGGSVSTLTIQRTQQEDSAVYLCASSLEGPGRNEKLFFGSGTQLSVL.

The chain uses TRBV19 and TRBJ1-4; tentative D call: TRBD1 (6 bases). CDR1 LNHDA and CDR2 SQIVND come from the germline V gene (reference sequence). V lost 3 bases and J 7 bases, leaving 15 bases between the germline ends. The CDR3 length is 15 residues. Here the CDR3 reads CASSITGQEAEKLFF. The CDR3 bases are TGTGCCAGTAGTATCACAGGGCAAGAGGCTGAAAAACTGTTTTTT.